What follows is one T cell receptor beta chain and its context. The data were taken from a study of blood T cell repertoires in COVID-19. Study-wide context: The origin of the acute and convalescent COVID-19 samples was the United States, Italy and Spain.

Libraries were prepared by immunoSEQ multiplex PCR; TCRdb keeps only in-frame clonotypes and omits some of them. This table has under 250,000 clones, approximately 89% appearing once. The clonotype was recovered from a woman aged 60-75 years who had recovered from COVID-19. Sequenced sample: peripheral blood.

The CDR3 bases are TGCGCCAGCAGCTTGGAGGGGAAGGATCAGCCCCAGCATTTT. Its protein is CASSLEGKDQPQHF. The chain employs TRBV5-1 and TRBJ1-5, with a possible D match to TRBD1 (5 bases). The CDR3 runs to 14 residues. Germline V gene data show CDR1 as SGHRS and CDR2 as YFSETQ. Trimming cost V 0 bases and J 5 bases, with 9 bases left between them.